A single sample is the source of the 23 T cell receptor beta chains below, sequenced in a study of T cells after yellow fever vaccination (dated 2019 in TCRdb). Libraries were constructed by 5' RACE. Sequencing used an Illumina HiSeq 2500. TCRdb handled the public reads itself, with Q25 trimming in fastp and clone calling in MiXCR, and kept productive beta chains. Each record represents a unique CDR3 protein, reported with the most common genes and DNA among its rows. This sample gives under 80,000 distinct CDR3 sequences in total; approximately 7% of them show up just once. The ten largest clones take up roughly a third of the sample. Sample treatment or condition, as interpreted from the label and publication: live attenuated yellow fever vaccine strain. The sample was CD8+ T cells sorted from PBMCs, taken 15 days after the yellow fever booster vaccination. These receptors were taken from a man aged 25 to 40 who received the YFV17D yellow fever vaccine.

This clonotype has at least ten counts. The rearrangement uses TRBV6-6 and TRBJ2-7, with TRBD1 as a possible D gene (6 bases). Per the germline V gene, CDR1 is MNHNY and CDR2 is SVGAGI (reference sequence). Trimming removed 8 bases from V and 2 bases from J, with 13 bases in between. This CDR3 spans 13 amino acids. CDR3 sequence (DNA): TGTGCCAGCCTGAAACAGGGCGCCTACGAGCAGTACTTC. Encoded protein: CASLKQGAYEQYF.

This clonotype was seen only a few times. The chain has TRBV30 and TRBJ2-7; no clear D. This CDR3 region has 13 residues. CDR1 is GTSNPN, CDR2 SVGIG, per germline (reference sequence). V was pared by 2 bases and J by 2 bases, with 10 bases between. As DNA, the CDR3 is TGTGCCTGGAGTCCGACGGGTCCCTACGAGCAGTACTTC. It codes for CAWSPTGPYEQYF.

This clonotype was picked up many times. The CDR3 nucleotides read TGTGCCAGCAGCTCCCTTGGGGCAGGGTACACCGGGGAGCTGTTTTTT. It specifies CASSSLGAGYTGELFF. This sequence joins TRBV7-6 and TRBJ2-2; weak D call: TRBD1 (5 bases). V lost 4 bases and J lost 3, with 15 bases in between. The CDR3 runs 16 residues. CDR1 and CDR2 from the germline V gene are SGHVS and FNYEAQ. The variable domain in full, with the rest retrieved from reference TRBV7-6 and TRBJ2-2, is GAGVSQSPRYKVTKRGQDVALRCDPISGHVSLYWYRQALGQGPEFLTYFNYEAQQDKSGLPNDRFSAERPEGSISTLTIQRTEQRDSAMYRCASSSLGAGYTGELFFGEGSRLTVL.

This clonotype was seen many times. The V call is TRBV27, the J call TRBJ2-5; perhaps TRBD1 as D (6 bases). With 6 bases removed from V and 2 bases from J, the gap between germline ends came to 22 bases. Germline V lookup: CDR1 MNHEY, CDR2 SMNVEV (reference sequence). The CDR3 runs 17 residues. For the CDR3, the DNA is TGTGCCAGCAGCTCTGGACAGCCAGGCAGGTTTCAAGAGACCCAGTACTTC. As protein: CASSSGQPGRFQETQYF.

This clonotype was counted many times. The chain combines TRBV11-2 with TRBJ2-2, with 11 nucleotides matching TRBD2. Germline trimming cut 2 bases from V and 4 bases from J; bases unmatched to any gene: 0. The CDR3 length is 15 residues. The germline V gene encodes CDR1 SGHAT and CDR2 FQNNGV. CDR3 nucleotide sequence: TGTGCCAGCAGCTTACTAGCGGGGGGCACCGGGGAGCTGTTTTTT. This gives the protein CASSLLAGGTGELFF.

This clonotype was seen a handful of times. The V and J genes are TRBV29-1 and TRBJ2-5; D is possibly TRBD1 or TRBD2 (5 bases each). Germline CDR1 reads SQVTM; CDR2 reads ANQGSEA. The CDR3 sequence is 14 residues long. V gave up 4 bases and J gave up 0 bases, with 12 bases separating them. The CDR3 sequence is CSVVRLGHQETQYF. The CDR3 nucleotides read TGCAGCGTTGTCAGGTTGGGACACCAAGAGACCCAGTACTTC.

There are a few counts of this clonotype. The chain recombines TRBV18 with TRBJ2-1; D possibly corresponds to TRBD2 (6 bases). Germline CDR1 KGHSH, CDR2 LQKENI. The CDR3 consists of 13 residues. The V end was cut by 7 bases, the J end by 4 bases, with 11 bases between. CDR3 loop: CASFPGAYNEQFF. The CDR3 bases are TGTGCCAGCTTCCCGGGAGCTTACAATGAGCAGTTCTTC.

This clonotype was seen ten or more times. The chain uses TRBV2 and TRBJ2-3; D gene uncertain. This CDR3 region has 14 residues. The ends were cut back, 2 bases at V and 3 bases at J, with 9 bases in the middle. Looked up from germline, CDR1 is SNHLY and CDR2 is FYNNEI. The CDR3 loop reads CASSEPGVTDTQYF. CDR3 bases: TGTGCCAGCAGTGAACCTGGGGTTACAGATACGCAGTATTTT.

This clonotype was seen repeatedly, ten times or more. In nucleotides, the CDR3 is TGTGCCAGCAGTTTTAGGGCTGACACCTATAATTCACCCCTCCACTTT. Its translation is CASSFRADTYNSPLHF. The J gene is TRBJ1-6, the V gene TRBV28; D is ambiguous. The CDR3 loop spans 16 amino acids. The ends were cut back, 3 bases at V and 2 bases at J, with 11 bases in the middle. The germline CDR1 and CDR2 sequences are MDHEN and SYDVKM.

This clonotype has at least ten counts. The chain recombines TRBV29-1 with TRBJ1-4; D unresolved. The length of the CDR3 is 11 residues. Germline V gene data show CDR1 as SQVTM and CDR2 as ANQGSEA. V gave up 0 bases and J gave up 8 bases, with 4 bases separating them. In nucleotides, the CDR3 is TGCAGCGTTGAAGATGGAGAAAAACTGTTTTTT. It specifies CSVEDGEKLFF.

At least ten counts were recorded for this clonotype. The gene calls are TRBV7-9 and TRBJ2-1, with 10 bases aligning to TRBD2. The trim removed 5 bases at V and 0 bases at J, leaving 4 bases unmatched. The CDR3 runs 16 residues. Germline loops: CDR1 SEHNR, CDR2 FQNEAQ (reference sequence). This CDR3 reads CASSTSSGSSYNEQFF. CDR3 nucleotides: TGTGCCAGCAGCACCTCTAGCGGGAGCTCCTACAATGAGCAGTTCTTC. Full variable domain (missing parts from reference TRBV7-9 and TRBJ2-1): DTGVSQNPRHKITKRGQNVTFRCDPISEHNRLYWYRQTLGQGPEFLTYFQNEAQLEKSRLLSDRFSAERPKGSFSTLEIQRTEQGDSAMYLCASSTSSGSSYNEQFFGPGTRLTVL.

With respect to this clonotype: A much bigger clone sits one base away, suggesting this may be a read error. V is TRBV15 and J is TRBJ2-1, with TRBD1 as a possible D gene (6 bases). CDR3 length: 14 residues. CDR1 and CDR2 from the germline V gene are LNHNV and YYDKDF (reference sequence). CDR3 in DNA: TGTACCACCAGCAGAGGGGGTCTGGACAATGAGCAGTTCTTC. Translated, it gives CTTSRGGLDNEQFF.

This clonotype showed up many times. The V call is TRBV6-1, the J call TRBJ1-2; D is uncertain. The V gene's germline CDR1 is MNHNS and CDR2 SASEGT. With 3 bases removed from V and 4 bases from J, the gap between germline ends came to 6 bases. This CDR3 comprises 12 residues. CDR3 protein: CASSEGSYGYTF. The CDR3 bases are TGTGCCAGCAGTGAGGGCAGCTATGGCTACACCTTC.

This clonotype showed up many times. The chain uses TRBV7-2 and TRBJ1-4; D is possibly TRBD1 (5 bases). Germline V CDR1 and CDR2: SGHTA, FQGNSA. V was shortened by 5 bases and J by 5 bases, with 15 bases between the two germline ends. The CDR3 contains 15 residues. CDR3: CASSATGLRNEKLFF. The CDR3 DNA reads as TGTGCCAGCAGCGCGACGGGACTGAGAAATGAAAAACTGTTTTTT. The full variable domain, with the rest looked up from reference TRBV7-2 and TRBJ1-4, is GAGVSQSPSNKVTEKGKDVELRCDPISGHTALYWYRQSLGQGLEFLIYFQGNSAPDKSGLPSDRFSAERTGGSVSTLTIQRTQQEDSAVYLCASSATGLRNEKLFFGSGTQLSVL.

This clonotype has a count of ten or more. The genes are TRBV7-2 and TRBJ2-1; 7 bases line up with TRBD1. This CDR3 has 15 residues. CDR1 and CDR2 from the germline V gene are SGHTA and FQGNSA. V gave up 1 base and J gave up 4 bases; unmatched junction bases: 4. The CDR3 region has the DNA TGTGCCAGCAGCTTAGAGGGGGCCCTATACAATGAGCAGTTCTTC. It specifies CASSLEGALYNEQFF. Full variable domain (missing parts from reference TRBV7-2 and TRBJ2-1): GAGVSQSPSNKVTEKGKDVELRCDPISGHTALYWYRQSLGQGLEFLIYFQGNSAPDKSGLPSDRFSAERTGGSVSTLTIQRTQQEDSAVYLCASSLEGALYNEQFFGPGTRLTVL.

This clonotype was seen repeatedly, ten times or more. The chain is built from TRBV14 and TRBJ2-2; D is tentatively TRBD1 or TRBD2 (5 bases each). Germline CDR1 SGHDN, CDR2 FVKESK. V lost 0 bases to trimming and J lost 0 bases, with 14 bases between them. The CDR3 sequence is 18 residues long. CDR3 loop: CASSQDPWDAANTGELFF. CDR3 coding DNA: TGTGCCAGCAGCCAAGATCCCTGGGACGCCGCGAACACCGGGGAGCTGTTTTTT.

This clonotype was detected many times. This sequence joins TRBV7-8 and TRBJ2-7, with D maybe TRBD2 (6 bases). This CDR3 is 14 amino acids long. Trimming shortened V by 8 bases and J by 2 bases, and 16 bases separated the two germline ends. Germline CDR1 reads SGHVS; CDR2 reads FQNEAQ. The CDR3 loop reads CASEPLSGAYEQYF. In DNA form, the CDR3 reads TGTGCCAGCGAACCCCTTAGCGGAGCCTACGAGCAGTACTTC.

This clonotype occurred many times. The rearrangement uses TRBV20-1 and TRBJ2-7, with D perhaps matching TRBD1 (5 bases). CDR3 length: 13 amino acids. Trimming shortened V by 3 bases and J by 1 base, and 10 bases separated the two germline ends. Germline V gene data show CDR1 as DFQATT and CDR2 as SNEGSKA (reference sequence). Written as DNA, the CDR3 is TGCAGTGCTAGCAAGGGGTTATCCTACGAGCAGTACTTC. Translated: CSASKGLSYEQYF.

This clonotype was seen repeatedly, ten times or more. The chain employs TRBV27 and TRBJ2-6; unclear D gene. The CDR3 consists of 14 residues. The germline V gene has CDR1 MNHEY and CDR2 SMNVEV (reference sequence). The germline V and J ends were trimmed by 5 bases and 0 bases, with 5 bases remaining between them. DNA of the CDR3: TGTGCCAGCAGTCCGAGCTCTGGGGCCAACGTCCTGACTTTC. Translation: CASSPSSGANVLTF.

The sample holds many counts of this clonotype. The rearrangement uses TRBV15 and TRBJ1-1; 10 nucleotides match TRBD1. Germline lookup yields CDR1 LNHNV and CDR2 YYDKDF (reference sequence). V was clipped by 0 bases and J by 3 bases; unmatched bases: 4. The CDR3 is 16 amino acids. DNA for the CDR3: TGTGCCACCAGCAGAGAGGGGACAGGGGAGGACACTGAAGCTTTCTTT. This translates into CATSREGTGEDTEAFF.

At least ten counts were recorded for this clonotype. The CDR3 DNA sequence: TGCAGTGCTAGGTCAGGGCCCAGCTCCTACAATGAGCAGTTCTTC. Residues: CSARSGPSSYNEQFF. The rearrangement uses TRBV20-1 and TRBJ2-1, with D possibly being TRBD1 (5 bases). The length of the CDR3 is 15 residues. Trimming left V 3 bases short and J 0 bases short, with 12 bases between. CDR1 and CDR2 (germline): DFQATT, SNEGSKA (reference sequence).

This clonotype has a count of ten or more. The CDR3 bases are TGTGCCAGCAGCCCTTCCCTCGGGGGTGGAAACACCATATATTTT. As protein: CASSPSLGGGNTIYF. This chain connects TRBV6-5 to TRBJ1-3; D may be TRBD1 (5 bases). From germline, CDR1 is MNHEY and CDR2 SVGAGI. The CDR3 is made up of 15 amino acids. Deletions cut 6 bases from V and 3 bases from J, with 15 bases between.

This clonotype was recorded many times. The chain recombines TRBV5-4 with TRBJ2-1; unclear D gene. Germline V gives CDR1 SGHNT, CDR2 YYREEE (reference sequence). V lost 1 base and J 8 bases, leaving 4 bases between the germline ends. The CDR3 length is 11 residues. CDR3 in DNA: TGTGCCAGCAGCTTGACGGATGAGCAGTTCTTC. Encoded protein: CASSLTDEQFF. Supplemented by reference TRBV5-4 and TRBJ2-1, the full variable domain reads ETGVTQSPTHLIKTRGQQVTLRCSSQSGHNTVSWYQQALGQGPQFIFQYYREEENGRGNFPPRFSGLQFPNYSSELNVNALELDDSALYLCASSLTDEQFFGPGTRLTVL.